What follows are 21 T cell receptor beta chains derived from one specimen sequenced in a study of T cell repertoires in cytomegalovirus infection (dated 2019 in TCRdb). These receptors have no identified antigens. Sequencing used an Illumina HiSeq 1500. TCRdb applied fastp at Q25 and MiXCR to the public reads, then kept only in-frame beta chains. For every CDR3 protein sequence, its rows merge into one entry that carries the most common genes and DNA. The sample table contains some 920,000 distinct CDR3 sequences; only one count was recorded for approximately 31% of them. Together, the top ten hold roughly 12% of the sample. In the paper's terms, the treatment or condition label means: in vitro stimulation with specific CMV peptide epitopes to enrich CMV-specific T cells. This specimen was cultured CD8+ T cells from PBMCs, taken from culture after CMV antigen stimulation. The receptors were sampled from a human donor in good health (CMV status not recorded). Some clones in this sample may be carry-over from other donors' samples.

Points on this clonotype: A junction end diverges from the germline sequence, so it may reflect a read error. The V call is TRBV4-1, the J call TRBJ1-1; D perhaps matches TRBD1 (6 bases). The CDR3 length is 19 residues. Looked up from germline, CDR1 is MGHRA and CDR2 is YSYEKL. Here the CDR3 DNA reads TGTGCCAGCAGCCAAGAATGGCTCAGGAGGGGGGAAAAGAACACTGAAGCTTTCTTT. It translates to CASSQEWLRRGEKNTEAFF.

This clonotype was counted a few times. The V gene is TRBV15, the J gene TRBJ2-7, with D possibly matching TRBD2 (7 bases). The CDR3 covers 15 residues. The V end lost 0 bases, the J end lost 3 bases, and 12 bases lay between the germline ends. Germline-derived CDR1 and CDR2 are LNHNV and YYDKDF (reference sequence). CDR3 in DNA: TGTGCCACCAGCAGAGAATCGGGGGGCGGCTACGAGCAGTACTTC. Translation: CATSRESGGGYEQYF.

V and J are TRBV7-9 and TRBJ2-3; D may be TRBD1 (6 bases). Trimming shortened V by 4 bases and J by 2 bases, and 16 bases separated the two germline ends. CDR3 length: 16 amino acids. Germline V gene lookup returns CDR1 SEHNR and CDR2 FQNEAQ (reference sequence). The chain's CDR3 is CASSSLIGQTTDTQYF. CDR3 DNA sequence: TGTGCCAGCAGCTCCCTTATCGGACAGACCACAGATACGCAGTATTTT. The full variable domain, completed using reference TRBV7-9 and TRBJ2-3, is DTGVSQNPRHKITKRGQNVTFRCDPISEHNRLYWYRQTLGQGPEFLTYFQNEAQLEKSRLLSDRFSAERPKGSFSTLEIQRTEQGDSAMYLCASSSLIGQTTDTQYFGPGTRLTVL.

A few counts support this clonotype. The chain links TRBV5-6 to TRBJ1-5, with a tentative D call TRBD1 (6 bases). Germline CDR1 SGHDT, CDR2 YYEEEE. Trimming took 4 bases from V and 7 from J, leaving 18 bases between them. CDR3 size: 15 residues. In DNA, the CDR3 is TGTGCCAGCAGCGTGTCCCCAGGGGAACGGCAGCCCCAGCATTTT. It specifies CASSVSPGERQPQHF.

Concerning this clonotype: Since a much larger clone is just one base distant, this may be a read error. This sequence joins TRBV28 and TRBJ2-1, with D perhaps TRBD1 or TRBD2 (5 bases each). V was cut by 6 bases and J by 6 bases, with 12 bases left in between. Germline CDR1 MDHEN, CDR2 SYDVKM. This CDR3 contains 13 residues. The CDR3 region is CASSQGRPNEQFF. The CDR3 region has the DNA TGTGCCAGCAGCCAGGGACGACCCAATGAGCAGTTCTTC.

This clonotype was observed a few times. The rearrangement links TRBV15 to TRBJ2-1; D is unresolved. The ends were cut back, 5 bases at V and 9 bases at J, with 11 bases in the middle. The CDR3 sequence is 12 residues long. Germline CDR1 reads LNHNV; CDR2 reads YYDKDF (reference sequence). The CDR3 spells CATSPAAVEQFF. CDR3 DNA sequence: TGTGCCACCAGCCCAGCCGCTGTTGAGCAGTTCTTC. Full variable domain (missing parts from reference TRBV15 and TRBJ2-1): DAMVIQNPRYQVTQFGKPVTLSCSQTLNHNVMYWYQQKSSQAPKLLFHYYDKDFNNEADTPDNFQSRRPNTSFCFLDIRSPGLGDTAMYLCATSPAAVEQFFGPGTRLTVL.

This clonotype showed up many times. The rearrangement links TRBV12-3 or TRBV12-4 to TRBJ2-7; D not resolved. The CDR3 totals 14 residues. V lost 2 bases, J lost 2 bases, and 10 bases lay in between. The CDR3 protein is CASSLRVVAYEQYF. CDR3 in DNA: TGTGCCAGCAGTTTACGAGTGGTGGCCTACGAGCAGTACTTC.

This chain uses TRBV20-1 with TRBJ2-7; tentatively, D is TRBD2 (5 bases). V lost 2 bases and J 3 bases, leaving 8 bases between the germline ends. In germline, CDR1 is DFQATT, CDR2 SNEGSKA (reference sequence). The CDR3 is 12 amino acids. The CDR3 spells CSARPSGYEQYF. The CDR3 DNA sequence: TGCAGTGCTAGACCCAGCGGCTACGAGCAGTACTTC.

The rearrangement links TRBV6-2 or TRBV6-3 to TRBJ2-7, with D maybe TRBD1 (5 bases). This CDR3 spans 15 amino acids. V was clipped by 3 bases and J by 3 bases, with 15 bases between them. Per germline, CDR1 MNHEY and CDR2 SVGEGT. The CDR3 nucleotides read TGTGCCAGCAGTTATTCCGTCTCCGGACACTACGAGCAGTACGTC. Protein sequence: CASSYSVSGHYEQYV.

This clonotype was counted between two and nine times. This rearrangement joins TRBV6-1 to TRBJ1-5; TRBD1 matches at 8 bases. The CDR3 is 15 residues long. Germline CDR1 reads MNHNS; CDR2 reads SASEGT. Losses at the gene ends were 5 bases for V and 6 bases for J; bases not matched to a gene: 9. The CDR3 region is CASSFGQGGTQPQHF. The DNA of the CDR3 is TGTGCCAGCAGTTTCGGACAGGGAGGAACTCAGCCCCAGCATTTT.

This clonotype was seen a few times. A read error may account for a junction end that differs from germline. The V call is TRBV7-6, the J call TRBJ2-1; 10 nucleotides line up with TRBD2. This CDR3 spans 15 amino acids. The germline gives CDR1 SGHVS, CDR2 FNYEAQ. CDR3 sequence (DNA): TGTGCTAGCAGCGGGGGGGGGGCCTCCTACAATGAGCAGTTCTTC. Amino acid sequence: CASSGGGASYNEQFF.

V and J are TRBV4-1 and TRBJ1-2; the match to TRBD1 covers 8 bases. Germline-derived CDR1 and CDR2 are MGHRA and YSYEKL. CDR3 length: 14 residues. Losses at the gene ends were 2 bases for V and 4 bases for J; bases not matched to a gene: 3. This chain's CDR3 is CASSQNRGGYGYTF. As DNA, the CDR3 is TGCGCCAGCAGCCAAAACAGGGGGGGCTATGGCTACACCTTC.

V gene TRBV14 combines with J gene TRBJ2-5; D unclear. CDR3 length equals 15 residues. CDR1 and CDR2 (germline): SGHDN, FVKESK. Trimming removed 0 bases from V and 5 bases from J, with 13 bases in between. CDR3: CASSQDQAAWETQYF. The CDR3 DNA reads TGTGCCAGCAGCCAAGATCAGGCAGCGTGGGAGACCCAGTACTTC.

The sample holds a few counts of this clonotype. The chain couples TRBV9 to TRBJ2-4; D tentatively fits TRBD1 or TRBD2 (6 bases each). The CDR3 has 17 residues. The V gene's germline CDR1 is SGDLS and CDR2 YYNGEE. The V end was cut by 3 bases, the J end by 10 bases, with 26 bases between. The CDR3 region is CASSEGSSPGGGRIQYF. As DNA, the CDR3 is TGTGCCAGCAGCGAAGGTTCTTCTCCTGGTGGGGGGCGAATTCAGTACTTC.

V is TRBV10-3 and J is TRBJ1-1, with D possibly matching TRBD1 (5 bases). Germline CDR1 reads ENHRY; CDR2 reads SYGVKD. Trimming left V 6 bases short and J 4 bases short, with 12 bases between. The CDR3 loop spans 13 amino acids. The CDR3 protein is CAISSGGGTEAFF. The CDR3 DNA reads as TGTGCCATCAGCAGCGGGGGGGGCACTGAAGCTTTCTTT.

There are many counts of this clonotype. The rearrangement joins TRBV27 to TRBJ2-5; TRBD2 agrees at 14 bases. The CDR3 has 16 amino acids. V gave up 5 bases and J gave up 4 bases; unmatched junction bases: 6. The germline V gene encodes CDR1 MNHEY and CDR2 SMNVEV (reference sequence). Written as DNA, the CDR3 is TGTGCCAGCAGTATCCGACTAGCGGGGGGGGGAGAGACCCAGTACTTC. As protein: CASSIRLAGGGETQYF.

The table lists this clonotype with a few counts. The genes are TRBV20-1 and TRBJ2-7; D is tentatively TRBD1 or TRBD2 (5 bases each). Trimming stripped 0 bases from V and 6 bases from J, with 12 bases between. Germline values: CDR1 DFQATT, CDR2 SNEGSKA (reference sequence). This CDR3 region has 13 residues. The CDR3 region is CSAREKGSSEQYV. In DNA form, the CDR3 reads TGCAGTGCTAGAGAGAAGGGGAGTAGCGAGCAGTACGTC.

The sample holds many counts of this clonotype. The chain carries TRBV7-2 and TRBJ2-3; TRBD2 matches at 7 bases. Germline V CDR1 and CDR2: SGHTA, FQGNSA. The CDR3 covers 16 residues. V gave up 5 bases and J gave up 0 bases; unmatched junction bases: 8. The CDR3 region is CASSLRAGSSTDTQYF. The CDR3 bases are TGTGCCAGCAGCCTCCGAGCGGGATCTAGCACAGATACGCAGTATTTT. Complete variable domain (other parts from reference TRBV7-2 and TRBJ2-3): GAGVSQSPSNKVTEKGKDVELRCDPISGHTALYWYRQSLGQGLEFLIYFQGNSAPDKSGLPSDRFSAERTGGSVSTLTIQRTQQEDSAVYLCASSLRAGSSTDTQYFGPGTRLTVL.

The chain has TRBV7-1 and TRBJ2-2, with no clear D. TRBV7-1 is placed among ORFs of uncertain function. Trimming stripped 7 bases from V and 0 bases from J, with 12 bases between. The CDR3 extends over 15 amino acids. The CDR3 region has the DNA TGTGCCAGCATCAATCCATCCCCGAACACCGGGGAGCTGTTTTTT. It encodes CASINPSPNTGELFF.

This clonotype occurred many times. The V gene is TRBV7-6, the J gene TRBJ2-1; 11 nucleotides line up with TRBD1. CDR3 length: 16 amino acids. With 5 bases clipped from V and 2 bases from J, the junction kept 5 bases outside the gene matches. The germline CDR1 and CDR2 sequences are SGHVS and FNYEAQ. CDR3 DNA sequence: TGTGCCAGCAGCATTGGGACAGGGGGGCCCTACAATGAGCAGTTCTTC. Protein product: CASSIGTGGPYNEQFF.

This chain links TRBV7-9 with TRBJ1-5; a weak D match, TRBD1 (5 bases). The V and J ends lost 4 bases and 5 bases respectively, with 15 bases between them. Germline V lookup: CDR1 SEHNR, CDR2 FQNEAQ (reference sequence). This CDR3 is built from 15 residues. This CDR3 is CASSSRDRGDQPQHF. The CDR3 DNA follows: TGTGCCAGCAGCTCCCGGGACCGGGGCGATCAGCCCCAGCATTTT. Supplemented by reference TRBV7-9 and TRBJ1-5, the full variable domain reads DTGVSQNPRHKITKRGQNVTFRCDPISEHNRLYWYRQTLGQGPEFLTYFQNEAQLEKSRLLSDRFSAERPKGSFSTLEIQRTEQGDSAMYLCASSSRDRGDQPQHFGDGTRLSIL.